These T cell receptor beta chains were read from a single sample in a study of T cells in Graves' hyperthyroidism and ophthalmopathy. TCRdb re-analysed the multiplex PCR reads in MiXCR, keeping a single row per CDR3 protein. Found here are 500,000 to 650,000 distinct CDR3 sequences, over 35% of them singletons; the top ten hold around two fifths. The sample was peripheral blood or thyroid tissue (not recorded which). These receptors all stem from an adult woman with Graves' disease, either hyperthyroidism or ophthalmopathy (not recorded which). CDR3s include the opening cysteine and the closing phenylalanine or tryptophan. Fields, in order: clone size, V gene, D gene, J gene, CDR3 protein, CDR3 DNA. A D gene is named only where the DNA matches it firmly. The size of a clone is reported for some rows only, either as once, few or many, or as a class for expanded clones.

-	TRBV30	-	TRBJ1-2	CAWYNAGAGYGYTF	TGTGCCTGGTACAACGCGGGGGCAGGCTATGGCTACACCTTC
-	TRBV5-1	-	TRBJ2-5	CASSLGGLGTETQYF	TGCGCCAGCAGCTTGGGGGGATTGGGCACAGAGACCCAGTACTTC
-	TRBV29-1	TRBD1	TRBJ2-7	CSVEGTGGREQYF	TGCAGCGTTGAAGGGACAGGGGGTCGAGAGCAGTACTTC
few	TRBV29-1	-	TRBJ1-3	CSWSSGNTIYF	TGCAGTTGGAGCTCTGGAAACACCATATATTTT
-	TRBV7-9	-	TRBJ2-7	CASSMWTQNYEQYF	TGTGCCAGCAGCATGTGGACCCAGAACTACGAGCAGTACTTC
-	TRBV7-2	TRBD2	TRBJ2-1	CASSLGPAGGTEQFF	TGTGCCAGCAGCTTAGGTCCAGCGGGAGGGACTGAGCAGTTCTTC
many	TRBV29-1	TRBD1	TRBJ1-2	CSVDPGQGKGYTF	TGCAGCGTTGACCCAGGACAGGGTAAAGGCTACACCTTC
few	TRBV10-2	-	TRBJ2-5	CASSETGPETQYF	TGCGCCAGCAGTGAGACAGGGCCGGAGACCCAGTACTTC
-	TRBV11-1	-	TRBJ1-1	CASRWAMSTEAFF	TGTGCCAGCAGGTGGGCGATGAGCACTGAAGCTTTCTTT
many	TRBV9	-	TRBJ2-7	CASSVPRNYEQYF	TGTGCCAGCAGCGTACCAAGGAACTACGAGCAGTACTTC
-	TRBV7-9	-	TRBJ2-7	CASSLARQREYF	TGTGCCAGCAGCTTAGCCCGACAGAGAGAGTACTTC
many	TRBV29-1	-	TRBJ2-5	CSGAGGGQGETQYF	TGCAGCGGAGCAGGCGGGGGCCAGGGGGAGACCCAGTACTTC
-	TRBV24-1	TRBD2	TRBJ2-1	CATSDPLAGGIYEQFF	TGTGCCACCAGTGACCCTCTTGCGGGAGGCATCTATGAGCAGTTCTTC
-	TRBV27	-	TRBJ1-2	CASSFKDRPNYGHTF	TGTGCCAGCAGTTTCAAGGACAGACCTAACTATGGCCACACCTTC
-	TRBV7-9	-	TRBJ1-3	CASSSDTGATIYF	TGTGCCAGCAGCTCAGATACGGGGGCCACCATATATTTT
-	TRBV20-1	-	TRBJ2-5	CSASPSGQPQETQYF	TGCAGTGCTAGCCCATCGGGGCAGCCACAAGAGACCCAGTACTTC
few	TRBV2	TRBD1	TRBJ1-1	CASSSEGGSGTEAFF	TGTGCCAGCAGTTCTGAAGGGGGCTCAGGCACTGAAGCTTTCTTT
many	TRBV12-3/TRBV12-4	-	TRBJ1-5	CASSFGFFGGGNQPQHF	TGTGCCAGCAGTTTCGGGTTTTTTGGGGGAGGCAATCAGCCCCAGCATTTT
many	TRBV19	-	TRBJ2-7	CASSNRDGAPYEQYF	TGTGCCAGTAGTAACCGGGACGGGGCCCCCTACGAGCAGTACTTC
-	TRBV29-1	-	TRBJ1-2	CSVGLSTETYYGYTF	TGCAGCGTGGGGCTTTCTACAGAAACTTACTATGGCTACACCTTC
many	TRBV6-5	-	TRBJ1-5	CASSSPGPPQNQPQHF	TGTGCCAGCAGTTCACCGGGCCCTCCGCAAAATCAGCCCCAGCATTTT
-	TRBV6-6	TRBD1	TRBJ2-6	CASSNLGTGSLSGANVLTF	TGTGCCAGCAGTAACCTCGGGACAGGTAGCCTTTCTGGGGCCAACGTCCTGACTTTC
few	TRBV15	-	TRBJ2-5	CATSRVGMGDQPQYF	TGTGCCACCAGCAGAGTGGGGATGGGGGATCAGCCCCAGTACTTC
-	TRBV29-1	-	TRBJ2-5	CSVDRGSGTQYF	TGCAGCGTTGACCGGGGCAGCGGGACCCAGTACTTC
once	TRBV15	TRBD1	TRBJ1-5	CATGTDDNQPQHF	TGTGCCACCGGGACAGACGATAATCAGCCCCAGCATTTT
few	TRBV10-3	-	TRBJ2-7	CAIARGDHEQYF	TGTGCCATCGCCAGGGGGGATCACGAGCAGTACTTC
-	TRBV12-3/TRBV12-4	TRBD2	TRBJ2-7	CASTLTSGRSYEQYF	TGTGCCAGCACCCTGACTAGCGGGAGGTCCTACGAGCAGTACTTC
many	TRBV28	-	TRBJ1-1	CASSPGTRKGEAFF	TGTGCCAGCAGCCCCGGGACACGAAAAGGTGAAGCTTTCTTT
few	TRBV20-1	TRBD2	TRBJ2-7	CSAREGGGFYEQYF	TGCAGTGCTAGAGAGGGGGGGGGGTTTTACGAGCAGTACTTC
few	TRBV10-3	-	TRBJ1-5	CAISDQGNQPQHF	TGTGCCATCAGTGATCAAGGAAATCAGCCCCAGCATTTT
-	TRBV7-9	-	TRBJ1-1	CATSRGGVPEAFF	TGTGCCACCAGCCGAGGAGGGGTCCCTGAAGCTTTCTTT
few	TRBV6-1	-	TRBJ1-3	CASRLAAGNTIYF	TGCGCCAGCAGGTTGGCAGCTGGAAACACCATATATTTT
-	TRBV12-3/TRBV12-4	TRBD2	TRBJ2-5	CASSLASGRKTQYF	TGTGCCAGCAGTTTGGCTAGCGGGAGAAAGACCCAGTACTTC
-	TRBV12-3/TRBV12-4	-	TRBJ1-2	CASSLALTYYGYTF	TGTGCCAGCAGTTTAGCTCTCACCTACTATGGCTACACCTTC
-	TRBV5-1	TRBD1	TRBJ1-2	CASSAGTALGYTF	TGCGCCAGCAGCGCAGGGACAGCCCTTGGCTACACCTTC
few	TRBV9	-	TRBJ2-2	CASTSGRGGTNTGELFF	TGTGCCAGCACCTCCGGCCGGGGCGGGACGAACACCGGGGAGCTGTTTTTT
few	TRBV5-1	-	TRBJ1-2	CASSLDSVYGYTF	TGCGCCAGCAGCTTGGACAGTGTCTATGGCTACACCTTC
many	TRBV11-2	-	TRBJ2-5	CASSSYSQETQYF	TGTGCCAGCAGTTCTTACTCCCAAGAGACCCAGTACTTC
-	TRBV29-1	TRBD2	TRBJ2-6	CSVGSNLYSGSGANVLTF	TGCAGCGTTGGATCAAATCTCTATAGCGGGAGCGGGGCCAACGTCCTGACTTTC
many	TRBV20-1	-	TRBJ2-5	CSAWGAQETQYF	TGCAGTGCTTGGGGGGCCCAAGAGACCCAGTACTTC
-	TRBV6-5	-	TRBJ2-2	CASSPSTYTGELFF	TGTGCCAGCAGTCCATCTACTTACACCGGGGAGCTGTTTTTT
-	TRBV10-3	TRBD2	TRBJ2-7	CAINNGLAGSRSSYEQYF	TGTGCCATCAACAATGGACTAGCGGGATCACGGAGCTCCTACGAGCAGTACTTC
-	TRBV7-9	TRBD1	TRBJ1-1	CASSHGQVGAFF	TGTGCCAGCAGCCACGGACAGGTCGGAGCTTTCTTT
many	TRBV7-2	-	TRBJ1-5	CASSLARGFSNQPQHF	TGTGCCAGCAGCTTAGCGCGAGGGTTTAGCAATCAGCCCCAGCATTTT
many	TRBV7-6	-	TRBJ1-1	CASSLTSWGQTEAFF	TGTGCCAGCAGCTTAACCTCATGGGGGCAGACTGAAGCTTTCTTT
few	TRBV29-1	-	TRBJ2-7	CSFGQGGEQYF	TGCAGCTTTGGGCAGGGCGGCGAGCAGTACTTC
-	TRBV7-9	-	TRBJ1-5	CASSLKEWGETQHF	TGTGCCAGCAGCTTGAAGGAGTGGGGAGAGACCCAGCATTTT
few	TRBV20-1	-	TRBJ2-5	CSASSGAQETQYF	TGCAGTGCCTCAAGCGGAGCTCAAGAGACCCAGTACTTC
few	TRBV2	TRBD1	TRBJ1-4	CASRDKTGFGEKLFF	TGTGCCAGCAGAGACAAGACAGGGTTCGGTGAAAAACTGTTTTTT
-	TRBV5-4	-	TRBJ1-1	CASSLSSGYTEAFF	TGTGCCAGCAGCTTGTCTTCAGGGTACACTGAAGCTTTCTTT
-	TRBV5-1	-	TRBJ2-5	CASSLEGQGRETQYF	TGCGCCAGCAGCTTGGAAGGGCAGGGTAGGGAGACCCAGTACTTC